The rows below give T cell receptor beta chains drawn from one sample of a study of shared clonotypes between healthy human individuals. Produced via immunoSEQ multiplex PCR; TCRdb's table is partial and in-frame only. The sample carries 2 million to 3 million clones, under 95% recorded once. The sequenced material came from naive CD4+ T cells from PBMCs. Receptors originate from a man younger than 35 in good health. Some clones in this sample may be carry-over from other donors' samples. Both conserved end residues are part of each CDR3. A D gene is named only where the DNA matches it firmly. Some rows have no size entry. The others give once, few or many, or a class for an expanded clone.

.	TRBJ2-5	TRBV7-2	.	TGTGCCAGCAGCTTAGGCCCAAGGGAGACCCAGTACTTC	CASSLGPRETQYF
.	TRBJ1-2	TRBV10-2	.	TGCGCCAGCAGTGAGTCGTGGGATGTAGATGGCTACACCTTC	CASSESWDVDGYTF
.	TRBJ2-4	TRBV5-1	.	TGCGCCAGCAGCTTGGGCTCGGGACTGAGGGGAAACATTCAGTACTTC	CASSLGSGLRGNIQYF
.	TRBJ2-2	TRBV19	.	TGTGCCAGTGCTGAAATTAGGTCGGGGACCGGGGAGCTGTTTTTT	CASAEIRSGTGELFF
.	TRBJ2-7	TRBV7-2	.	TGTGCCAGCAGCTTAGCGAGTGCCAAACTTCCCCTCTACGAGCAGTACTTC	CASSLASAKLPLYEQYF
.	TRBJ2-1	TRBV5-1	once	TGCGCCAGCAGCTTCGGGACGCACAATGAGCAGTTCTTC	CASSFGTHNEQFF
TRBD2	TRBJ2-1	TRBV5-4	.	TGTGCCAGCAGCTTGGTGGCTAGCGGAAGTACATGGACGAATGAGCAGTTCTTC	CASSLVASGSTWTNEQFF
TRBD1	TRBJ1-3	TRBV9	.	TGTGCCAGCAGCGCCCTCGGACAGGGGGCGTTTGGAAACACCATATATTTT	CASSALGQGAFGNTIYF
.	TRBJ1-1	TRBV7-6	once	TGTGCCAGCAGCTTAGGTGCATCAGGGAACACTGAAGCTTTCTTT	CASSLGASGNTEAFF
.	TRBJ2-2	TRBV18	.	TGTGCCAGCTCACCACAGGGCGGTAACACCGGGGAGCTGTTTTTT	CASSPQGGNTGELFF
.	TRBJ1-2	TRBV28	.	TGTGCCAGCTACTCTAACAGCGGCTATGGCTACACCTTC	CASYSNSGYGYTF
TRBD1	TRBJ2-7	TRBV11-2	.	TGTGCCAGCAGCTCACAGGGGGCCTCCTACGAGCAGTACTTC	CASSSQGASYEQYF
.	TRBJ2-7	TRBV14	.	TGTGCCAGCAGCCAAGATTTGCAGGGGCAGTACTTC	CASSQDLQGQYF
.	TRBJ1-1	TRBV5-1	.	TGCGCCAGCAGCTTGTCGATTGGCCTGACAACTGAAGCTTTCTTT	CASSLSIGLTTEAFF
.	TRBJ1-1	TRBV6-6	.	TGTGCCAGCAGTTACTCGGGGGGGCGTAGTGCTTTCTTT	CASSYSGGRSAFF
.	TRBJ2-7	TRBV5-1	.	TGCGCCAGCAGCTTGGAGTTCGCCGGGGGAGGCTACGAGCAGTACTTC	CASSLEFAGGGYEQYF
TRBD2	TRBJ2-1	TRBV6-1	once	TGTGCCAGCAGTGCCGAAGGGGCCCTAGCGGGAGTGAGGTACAATGAGCAGTTCTTC	CASSAEGALAGVRYNEQFF
TRBD2	TRBJ2-3	TRBV18	.	TGTGCCAGCTCACCAAATTCAAGGACTAGGGTCACAGATACGCAGTATTTT	CASSPNSRTRVTDTQYF
.	TRBJ2-7	TRBV2	.	TGTGCCAGCAGTAATACAGGGGGGGACGAGCAGTACTTC	CASSNTGGDEQYF
.	TRBJ2-3	TRBV29-1	.	TGCAGCGTTGATAATCCAGGCACAGATACGCAGTATTTT	CSVDNPGTDTQYF
.	TRBJ2-7	TRBV29-1	.	TGCAGCGCTCTGCCCGAGCAGTACTTC	CSALPEQYF
.	TRBJ2-5	TRBV7-2	.	TGTGCCAGCAGCTTAGGACTAGTGGGAGAGACCCAGTACTTC	CASSLGLVGETQYF
TRBD2	TRBJ2-7	TRBV7-9	.	TGTGCCAGCAGCTTATTGAGAAAGCGGGAATCCTACGAGCAGTACTTC	CASSLLRKRESYEQYF
.	TRBJ2-7	TRBV10-1	.	TGCGCCAGCAGTCCCGGGACAACCTACGAGCAGTACTTC	CASSPGTTYEQYF
.	TRBJ1-2	TRBV4-2	.	TGTGCCAGCAGCCAAGGGGGTAGACCGGGGGCCTTCTATGGCTACACCTTC	CASSQGGRPGAFYGYTF